This TCR beta chain was sequenced for a study of molecular identifiers for immune sequencing clone quantification (dated by TCRdb to about 2018). For the wider study: In a replicate experiment, RNA from around 20,000 or 100,000 naive CD8 T cells was split into five aliquots, four of which were sequenced. CD8 T cells were used in a methods study to benchmark molecular-identifier clustering-based TCR repertoire sequencing (MIDCIRS) and TCR RNA copy counting. Study-wide findings and limitations: Modeling indicated about 3 TCR RNA copies recovered per cell, compared with roughly 10 by digital PCR, which implies a capture efficiency of approximately 30%. In CMV-specific effector cells, clones with more than 20 RNA copies contained over 99% of molecules, whereas in naive cells such clones contained under 1% of molecules. Spiked-in Jurkat TCR RNA (roughly 10 copies' worth), which is not part of the donor repertoire, was contained in the naive libraries. Identical TCR molecules sharing a barcode could cause highly expanded clone sizes to be underestimated. When barcode sub-clustering was omitted, TCR diversity was inflated by chimeric consensus sequences, with chimeras reaching as high as 47%. A single cell's worth of spiked-in Jurkat TCR RNA was reported detectable even among 750,000 to 1,000,000 naive CD8 T cells.

Libraries of naive CD8 T cells were built from about 20,000 to 1,000,000 sorted cells, with 10%, 30% or 50% of the purified RNA used. Naive CD8 T cells, defined as CD8+CD4-CCR7+CD45RA+, were FACS-sorted into RLT Plus buffer on a BD FACSAria II. Detection sensitivity was tested by spiking Jurkat RNA equal to some 11 TCR copies' worth into samples containing about 19,000-1,000,000 naive CD8 T cells. Enrichment of CD8 T cells was done with RosetteSep CD8+ T Cell Enrichment Cocktail plus Ficoll-Paque, and ACK red cell lysis came afterward. The sample holds many counts of this clonotype. Its cognate antigen has yet to be identified. An end of the junction does not agree with germline; a read error may underlie this. The method behind the library was PCR. Instrument used: Illumina HiSeq 4000. Bulk TCR libraries were made following a previously described method, with the TCR primers given in Table S5. The Qiagen AllPrep DNA/RNA kit was used to purify total RNA. Before analysis, reads from multiple sequencing runs of the same library were pooled. The study's own analysis went as follows. Reads were retained only if the reads had an exact TCR constant sequence, and the retained reads were trimmed to 150 nt and grouped according to their 12-nt molecular barcodes. Reads inside each barcode group were sub-clustered using a 15% Levenshtein threshold, and a quality-weighted consensus sequence was constructed for each RNA molecule. Non-functional sequences were excluded, and lower-count sequences lying one edit away from another sequence were also excluded. Based on a fit of two negative binomial distributions, barcode sub-clusters having less than 20% of the maximum read count were discarded. In-frame beta chains were kept once TCRdb had trimmed the public reads at Q25 with fastp and called clones with MiXCR. Identical CDR3 protein sequences are pooled into one entry, listed with their most common genes and DNA. TCRdb's processing, not the authors', yielded these V and J calls. The sample table lists tens of thousands of distinct CDR3 sequences, about 20% of them with a count of one. Together, the top ten hold 0.75% to 0.95% of the sample.

The sequence was obtained from a human donor in good health. Some libraries in this study had Jurkat cell RNA spiked in. Material for sequencing was naive CD8+ T cells from blood, with Jurkat cell RNA spiked in. This specimen's cell subset or site label, interpreted: FACS-sorted CD8+CD4-CCR7+CD45RA+ naive T cells.

The DNA reads as follows: TGTGCCGGCAGCCGACTAAGCGGCCCCACAGATACGCAGTATTTT. Its protein reads: CAGSRLSGPTDTQYF. Rearrangement joined TRBV5-6 to TRBJ2-3, and perhaps TRBD2 as D gene, on 5 matching bases. Inclusive of the bounding cysteine and phenylalanine, the CDR3 is 15 residues long. Of the read, only the CDR3 DNA is kept; its 45 bases are in frame from base 1. The germline V gene gives CDR1 as SGHDT and CDR2 as YYEEEE.